This record looks at one T cell receptor beta chain sequence and its context. Researchers placed some 200,000 CFSE-labeled responder cells in culture with some 200,000 irradiated, violet-dye-labeled stimulator cells. These data originate in a study of graft-versus-host responses after intestinal transplantation. The study, taken as a whole, reports: The recipient marrow held GvH clones, and some of them showed up first in ileum or blood.

V gave up 0 bases and J gave up 5 bases; unmatched junction bases: 5. This CDR3 is 15 amino acids long. CDR1 is SGHRS and CDR2 is YFSETQ in the germline V gene. Sequenced by immunoSEQ multiplex PCR; TCRdb stores in-frame clones only, minus some. Of about 21,000 clones listed, 55% to 65% are singletons. The J gene is TRBJ2-3, the V gene TRBV5-1, with 8 bases fitting TRBD1. This specimen consisted of alloreactive CD4+ T cells from a mixed lymphocyte reaction culture, obtained before intestinal transplant. Stated subset: CFSE-low proliferating T cells sorted from approximately six-day pre-transplant mixed lymphocyte reaction (GvH or HvG direction). The clonotype comes from a human patient who received an intestinal transplant. In DNA, the CDR3 is TGCGCCAGCAGCTTGGCCGGGACAGGTCTAGATACGCAGTATTTT. This codes for CASSLAGTGLDTQYF.